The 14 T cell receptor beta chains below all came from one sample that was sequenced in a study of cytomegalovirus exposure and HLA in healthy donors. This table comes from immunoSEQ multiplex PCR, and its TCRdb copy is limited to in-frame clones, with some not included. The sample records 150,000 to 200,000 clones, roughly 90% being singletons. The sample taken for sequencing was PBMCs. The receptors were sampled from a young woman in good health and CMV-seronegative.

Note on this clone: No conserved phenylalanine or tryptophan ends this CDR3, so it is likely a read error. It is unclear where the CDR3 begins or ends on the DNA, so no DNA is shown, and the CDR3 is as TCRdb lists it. Here the CDR3 reads CASSMGQHSVL. The chain links TRBV19 to TRBJ1-1; the table's D call, TRBD1, was not checked against the DNA. Germline V CDR1 and CDR2: LNHDA, SQIVND (reference sequence). The CDR3 is 11 amino acids in total, end residues counted.

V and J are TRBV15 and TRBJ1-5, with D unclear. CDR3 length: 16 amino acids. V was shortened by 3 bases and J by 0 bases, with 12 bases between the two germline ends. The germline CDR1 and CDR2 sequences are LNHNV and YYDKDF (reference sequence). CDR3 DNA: TGTGCCACCAGCAGGAACAGAGCAAATAGCAATCAGCCCCAGCATTTT. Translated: CATSRNRANSNQPQHF.

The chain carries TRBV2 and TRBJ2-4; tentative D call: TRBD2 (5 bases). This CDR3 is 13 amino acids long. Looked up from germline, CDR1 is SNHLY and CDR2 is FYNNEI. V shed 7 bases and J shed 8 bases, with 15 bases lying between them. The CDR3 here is CASTPVLRDIQYF. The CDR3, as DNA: TGTGCCAGCACCCCAGTCCTGAGGGACATTCAGTACTTC.

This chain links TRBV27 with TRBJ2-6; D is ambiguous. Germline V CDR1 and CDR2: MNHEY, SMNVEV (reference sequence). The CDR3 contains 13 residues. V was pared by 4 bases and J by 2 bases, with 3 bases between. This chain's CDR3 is CASSSAGANVLTF. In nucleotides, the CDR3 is TGTGCCAGCAGTTCGGCTGGGGCCAACGTCCTGACTTTC.

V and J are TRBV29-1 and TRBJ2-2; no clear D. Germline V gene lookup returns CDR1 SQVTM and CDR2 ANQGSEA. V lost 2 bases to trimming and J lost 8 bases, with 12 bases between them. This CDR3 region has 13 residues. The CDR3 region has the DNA TGCAGCGTTGAATACGGGTTGGTAGGGGAGCTGTTTTTT. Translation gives CSVEYGLVGELFF.

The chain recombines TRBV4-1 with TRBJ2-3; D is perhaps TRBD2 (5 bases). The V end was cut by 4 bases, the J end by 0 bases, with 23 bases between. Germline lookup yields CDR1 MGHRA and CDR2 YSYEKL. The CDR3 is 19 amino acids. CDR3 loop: CASSPLLGSGLGSTDTQYF. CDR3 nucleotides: TGCGCCAGCAGCCCCTTACTTGGCTCCGGACTCGGTAGCACAGATACGCAGTATTTT.

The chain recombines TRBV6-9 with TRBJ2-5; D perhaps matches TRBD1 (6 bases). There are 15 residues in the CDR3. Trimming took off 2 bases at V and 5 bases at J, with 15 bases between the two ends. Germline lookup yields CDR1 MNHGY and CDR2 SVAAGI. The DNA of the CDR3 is TGTGCCAGCAGTTATAGGGGGAGCCTCGGGGAGACCCAGTACTTC. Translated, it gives CASSYRGSLGETQYF.

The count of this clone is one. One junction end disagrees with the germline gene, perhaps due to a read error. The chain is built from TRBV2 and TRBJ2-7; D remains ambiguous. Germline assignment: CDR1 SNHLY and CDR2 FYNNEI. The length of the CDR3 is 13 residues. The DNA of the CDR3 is TGTGCCAGCAGTGGGAATATTGGTGGCGGCCGCGTCTTC. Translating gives CASSGNIGGGRVF.

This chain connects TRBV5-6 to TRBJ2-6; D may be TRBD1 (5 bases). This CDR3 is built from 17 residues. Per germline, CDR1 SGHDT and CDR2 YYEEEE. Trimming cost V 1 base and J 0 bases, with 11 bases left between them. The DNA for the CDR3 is TGTGCCAGCAGCTTGACAGGTTTCCTCTCTGGGGCCAACGTCCTGACTTTC. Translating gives CASSLTGFLSGANVLTF.

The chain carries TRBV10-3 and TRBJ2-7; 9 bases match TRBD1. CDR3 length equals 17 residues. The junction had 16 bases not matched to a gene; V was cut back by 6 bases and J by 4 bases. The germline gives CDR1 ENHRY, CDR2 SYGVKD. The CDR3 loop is CAIRPLFGTGRLYEQYF. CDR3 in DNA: TGTGCCATCAGGCCGCTGTTTGGGACAGGGAGGTTATACGAGCAGTACTTC.

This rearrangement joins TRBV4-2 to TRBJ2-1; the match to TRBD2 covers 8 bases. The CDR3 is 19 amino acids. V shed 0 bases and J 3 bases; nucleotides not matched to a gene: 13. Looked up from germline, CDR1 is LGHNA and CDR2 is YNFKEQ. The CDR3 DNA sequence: TGTGCCAGCAGCCAAGATGAGGGCGGGGGGTCCTTAGGCTACAATGAGCAGTTCTTC. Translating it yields CASSQDEGGGSLGYNEQFF.

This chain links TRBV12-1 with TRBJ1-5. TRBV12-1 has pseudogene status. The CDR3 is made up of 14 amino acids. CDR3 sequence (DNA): TGTGCCAGCAGTTCTGGGGACTGTTATCAGCCCCAGCATTTT. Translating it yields CASSSGDCYQPQHF.

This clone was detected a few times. The DNA of the CDR3 is TGTGCCAGCAGTGTCACAGGGGACCCCCTCGGTCAGCCCCAGCATTTT. It translates to CASSVTGDPLGQPQHF. The rearrangement joins TRBV6-1 to TRBJ1-5, with TRBD1 matching over 7 bases. Losses at the gene ends were 4 bases for V and 6 bases for J; bases not matched to a gene: 12. The germline gives CDR1 MNHNS, CDR2 SASEGT. CDR3 length: 16 amino acids.

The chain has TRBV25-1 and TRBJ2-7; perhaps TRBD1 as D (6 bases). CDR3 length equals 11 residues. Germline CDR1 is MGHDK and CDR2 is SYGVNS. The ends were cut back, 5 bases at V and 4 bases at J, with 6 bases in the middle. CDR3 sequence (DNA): TGTGCCAGCAGTAGGGGGTACGAGCAGTACTTC. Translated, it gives CASSRGYEQYF.